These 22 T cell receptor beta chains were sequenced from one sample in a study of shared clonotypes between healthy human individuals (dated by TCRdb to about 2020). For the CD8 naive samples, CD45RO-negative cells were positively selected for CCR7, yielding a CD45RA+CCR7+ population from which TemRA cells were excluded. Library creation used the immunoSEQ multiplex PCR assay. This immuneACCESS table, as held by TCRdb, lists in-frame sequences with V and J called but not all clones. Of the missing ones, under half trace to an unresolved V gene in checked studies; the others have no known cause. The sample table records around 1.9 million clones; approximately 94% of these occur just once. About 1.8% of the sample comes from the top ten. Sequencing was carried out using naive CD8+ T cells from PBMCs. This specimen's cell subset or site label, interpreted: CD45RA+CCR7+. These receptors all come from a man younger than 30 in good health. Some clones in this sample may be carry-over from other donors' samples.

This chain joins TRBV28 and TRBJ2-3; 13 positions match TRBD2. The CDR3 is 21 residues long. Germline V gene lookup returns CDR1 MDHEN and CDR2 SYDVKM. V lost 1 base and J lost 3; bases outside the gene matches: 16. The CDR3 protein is CASSLSRTSGRPPPGTDTQYF. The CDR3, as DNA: TGTGCCAGCAGTTTATCCCGGACTAGCGGGAGACCCCCCCCGGGAACAGATACGCAGTATTTT. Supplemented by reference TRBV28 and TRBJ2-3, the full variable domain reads DVKVTQSSRYLVKRTGEKVFLECVQDMDHENMFWYRQDPGLGLRLIYFSYDVKMKEKGDIPEGYSVSREKKERFSLILESASTNQTSMYLCASSLSRTSGRPPPGTDTQYFGPGTRLTVL.

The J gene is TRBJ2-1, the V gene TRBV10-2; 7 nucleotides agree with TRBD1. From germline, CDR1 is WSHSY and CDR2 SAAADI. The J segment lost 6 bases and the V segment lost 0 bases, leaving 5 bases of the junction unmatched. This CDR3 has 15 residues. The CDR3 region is CASSESTGVFNEQFF. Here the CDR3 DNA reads TGCGCCAGCAGTGAGTCAACAGGGGTCTTCAATGAGCAGTTCTTC.

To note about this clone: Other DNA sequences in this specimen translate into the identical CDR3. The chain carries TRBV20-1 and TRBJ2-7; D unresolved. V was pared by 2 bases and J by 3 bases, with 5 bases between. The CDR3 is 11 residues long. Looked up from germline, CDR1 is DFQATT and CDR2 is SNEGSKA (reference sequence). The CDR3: CSARLIYEQYF. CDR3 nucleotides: TGCAGTGCTAGACTTATCTACGAGCAGTACTTC.

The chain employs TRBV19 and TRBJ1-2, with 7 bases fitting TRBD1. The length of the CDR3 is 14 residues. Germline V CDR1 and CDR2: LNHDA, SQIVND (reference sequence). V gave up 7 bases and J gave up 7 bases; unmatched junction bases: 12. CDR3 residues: CASTTVTGLGGYTF. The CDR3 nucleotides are TGTGCCAGTACGACTGTGACAGGGCTAGGTGGCTACACCTTC.

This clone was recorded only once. CDR3 DNA: TGCGCCAGCAACGTACAGGGATTTAACGAGCAGTACTTC. Its translation is CASNVQGFNEQYF. V usage is TRBV23-1 and J usage is TRBJ2-7, with D possibly matching TRBD1 (6 bases). TRBV23-1 is assigned to the ORF class and has an uncertain function. The CDR3 is 13 amino acids. The ends were cut back, 7 bases at V and 5 bases at J, with 15 bases in the middle.

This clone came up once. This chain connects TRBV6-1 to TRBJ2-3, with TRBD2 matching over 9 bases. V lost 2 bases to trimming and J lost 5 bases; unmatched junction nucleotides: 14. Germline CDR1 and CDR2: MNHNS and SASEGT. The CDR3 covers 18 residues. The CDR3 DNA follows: TGTGCCAGCAGTGAAACGGCTAGCGGGACGCTAGGTTTAGATACGCAGTATTTT. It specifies CASSETASGTLGLDTQYF.

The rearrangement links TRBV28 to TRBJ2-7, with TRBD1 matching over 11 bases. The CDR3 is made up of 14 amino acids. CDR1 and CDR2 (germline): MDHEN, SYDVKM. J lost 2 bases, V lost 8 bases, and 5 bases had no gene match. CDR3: CASSWTGGTYEQYF. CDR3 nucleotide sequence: TGTGCCAGCTCATGGACAGGGGGCACCTACGAGCAGTACTTC.

CDR3 amino acids: CASSSANYEQYF. The CDR3 DNA is TGTGCCAGCAGCTCGGCCAACTACGAGCAGTACTTC. The chain links TRBV7-9 to TRBJ2-7; D is unclear. This CDR3 region has 12 residues. V lost 4 bases and J lost 3, with 7 bases in between. The germline V gene has CDR1 SEHNR and CDR2 FQNEAQ (reference sequence). Full variable domain (outside the CDR3, taken from reference TRBV7-9 and TRBJ2-7): DTGVSQNPRHKITKRGQNVTFRCDPISEHNRLYWYRQTLGQGPEFLTYFQNEAQLEKSRLLSDRFSAERPKGSFSTLEIQRTEQGDSAMYLCASSSANYEQYFGPGTRLTVT.

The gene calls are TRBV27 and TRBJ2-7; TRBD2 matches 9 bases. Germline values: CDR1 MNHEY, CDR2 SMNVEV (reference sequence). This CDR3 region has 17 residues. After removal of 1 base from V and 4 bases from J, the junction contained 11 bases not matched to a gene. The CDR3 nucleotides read TGTGCCAGCAGTTTATTGGCGGCCGGGACTAGCCCTTACGAGCAGTACTTC. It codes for CASSLLAAGTSPYEQYF.

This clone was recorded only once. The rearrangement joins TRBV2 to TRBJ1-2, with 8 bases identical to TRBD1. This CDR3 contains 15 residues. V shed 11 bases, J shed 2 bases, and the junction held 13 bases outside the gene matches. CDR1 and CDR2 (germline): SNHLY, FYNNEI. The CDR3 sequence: CAGKTGTGRNYGYTF. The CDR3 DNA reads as TGTGCCGGTAAAACGGGGACAGGCCGAAACTATGGCTACACCTTC.

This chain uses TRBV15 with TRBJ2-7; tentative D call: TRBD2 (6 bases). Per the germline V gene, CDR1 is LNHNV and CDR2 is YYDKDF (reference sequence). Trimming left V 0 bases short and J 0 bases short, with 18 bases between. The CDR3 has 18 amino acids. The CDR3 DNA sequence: TGTGCCACCAGCAGAGATTTTACGTCGGGGAGGAGCTCCTACGAGCAGTACTTC. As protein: CATSRDFTSGRSSYEQYF. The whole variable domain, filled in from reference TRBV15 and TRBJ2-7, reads DAMVIQNPRYQVTQFGKPVTLSCSQTLNHNVMYWYQQKSSQAPKLLFHYYDKDFNNEADTPDNFQSRRPNTSFCFLDIRSPGLGDTAMYLCATSRDFTSGRSSYEQYFGPGTRLTVT.

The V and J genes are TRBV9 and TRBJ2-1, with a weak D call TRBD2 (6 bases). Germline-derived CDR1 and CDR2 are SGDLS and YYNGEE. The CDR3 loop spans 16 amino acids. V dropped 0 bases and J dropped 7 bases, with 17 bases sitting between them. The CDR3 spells CASSVAPGAARNEQFF. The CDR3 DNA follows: TGTGCCAGCAGCGTAGCACCGGGAGCTGCCCGAAATGAGCAGTTCTTC.

CDR3 loop: CASSLRGTSGSETYNEQFF. DNA of the CDR3: TGTGCCAGCAGTTTACGGGGGACTAGCGGGAGCGAAACGTACAATGAGCAGTTCTTC. V gene TRBV27 combines with J gene TRBJ2-1; TRBD2 matches at 14 bases. This CDR3 is built from 19 residues. Germline values: CDR1 MNHEY, CDR2 SMNVEV (reference sequence). The ends lost 2 bases at V and 4 bases at J; junction bases unmatched: 10.

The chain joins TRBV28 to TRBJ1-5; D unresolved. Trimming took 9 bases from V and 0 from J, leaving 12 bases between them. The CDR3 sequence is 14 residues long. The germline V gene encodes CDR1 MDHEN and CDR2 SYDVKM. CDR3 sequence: CASNRRASNQPQHF. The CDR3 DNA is TGTGCCAGTAATAGACGGGCTAGCAATCAGCCCCAGCATTTT. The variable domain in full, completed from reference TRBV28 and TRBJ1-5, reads DVKVTQSSRYLVKRTGEKVFLECVQDMDHENMFWYRQDPGLGLRLIYFSYDVKMKEKGDIPEGYSVSREKKERFSLILESASTNQTSMYLCASNRRASNQPQHFGDGTRLSIL.

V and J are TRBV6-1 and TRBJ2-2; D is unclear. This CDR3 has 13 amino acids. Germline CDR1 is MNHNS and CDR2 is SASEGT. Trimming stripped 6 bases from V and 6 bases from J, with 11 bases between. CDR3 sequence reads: CASSLLRAGELFF. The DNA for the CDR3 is TGTGCCAGCAGCTTATTACGGGCCGGGGAGCTGTTTTTT.

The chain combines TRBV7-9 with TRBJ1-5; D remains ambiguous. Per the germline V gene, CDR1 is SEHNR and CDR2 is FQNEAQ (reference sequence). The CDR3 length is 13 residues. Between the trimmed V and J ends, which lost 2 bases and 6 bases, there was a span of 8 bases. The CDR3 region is CASSLNVGQPQHF. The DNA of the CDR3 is TGTGCCAGCAGCTTAAACGTCGGTCAGCCCCAGCATTTT. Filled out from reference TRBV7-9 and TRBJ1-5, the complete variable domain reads DTGVSQNPRHKITKRGQNVTFRCDPISEHNRLYWYRQTLGQGPEFLTYFQNEAQLEKSRLLSDRFSAERPKGSFSTLEIQRTEQGDSAMYLCASSLNVGQPQHFGDGTRLSIL.

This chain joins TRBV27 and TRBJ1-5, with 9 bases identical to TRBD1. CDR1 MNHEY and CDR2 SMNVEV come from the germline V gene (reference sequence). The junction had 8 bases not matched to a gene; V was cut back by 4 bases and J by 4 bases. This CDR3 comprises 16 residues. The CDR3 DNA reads TGTGCCAGCAGTTCCCGACAGGGGGAAGGAAATCAGCCCCAGCATTTT. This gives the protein CASSSRQGEGNQPQHF.

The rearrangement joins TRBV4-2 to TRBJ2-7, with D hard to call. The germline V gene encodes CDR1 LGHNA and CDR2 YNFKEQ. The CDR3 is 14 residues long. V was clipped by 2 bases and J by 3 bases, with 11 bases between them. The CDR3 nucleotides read TGTGCCAGCAGCCAACGGCAGGAGATCTACGAGCAGTACTTC. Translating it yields CASSQRQEIYEQYF.

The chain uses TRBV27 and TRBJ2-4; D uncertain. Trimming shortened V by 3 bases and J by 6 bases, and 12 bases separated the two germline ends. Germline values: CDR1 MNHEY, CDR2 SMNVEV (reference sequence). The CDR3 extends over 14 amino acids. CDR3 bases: TGTGCCAGCAGTTTGGAACAAGGCCTAAACATTCAGTACTTC. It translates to CASSLEQGLNIQYF.

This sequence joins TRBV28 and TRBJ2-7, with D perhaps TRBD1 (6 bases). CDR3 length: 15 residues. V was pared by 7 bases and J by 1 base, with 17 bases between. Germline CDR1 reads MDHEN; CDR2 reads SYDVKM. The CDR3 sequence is CASKKAAGASYEQYF. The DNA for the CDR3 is TGTGCCAGCAAAAAAGCGGCAGGGGCTTCCTACGAGCAGTACTTC. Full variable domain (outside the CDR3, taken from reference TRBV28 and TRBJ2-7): DVKVTQSSRYLVKRTGEKVFLECVQDMDHENMFWYRQDPGLGLRLIYFSYDVKMKEKGDIPEGYSVSREKKERFSLILESASTNQTSMYLCASKKAAGASYEQYFGPGTRLTVT.

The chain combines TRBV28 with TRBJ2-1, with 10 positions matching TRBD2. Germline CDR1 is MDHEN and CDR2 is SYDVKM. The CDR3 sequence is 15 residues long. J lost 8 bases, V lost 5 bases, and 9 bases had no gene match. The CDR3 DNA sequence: TGTGCCAGCAGTCTGCGAGCGGGAGGGTGGGATGAGCAGTTCTTC. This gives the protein CASSLRAGGWDEQFF.

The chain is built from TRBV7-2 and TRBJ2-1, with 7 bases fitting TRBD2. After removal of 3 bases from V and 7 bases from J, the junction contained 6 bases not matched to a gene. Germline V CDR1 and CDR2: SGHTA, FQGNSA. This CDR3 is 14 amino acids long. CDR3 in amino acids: CASSFGGSLNEQFF. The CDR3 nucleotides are TGTGCCAGCAGCTTTGGCGGGAGCCTAAATGAGCAGTTCTTC.